This TCR beta chain was found in a study of blood T cell repertoires in COVID-19. This clone has just one count. Here immunoSEQ multiplex PCR was the method, and the copy in TCRdb shows in-frame clones only, minus some. The sample carries roughly 280,000 clones, more than 70% recorded once. The length of the CDR3 is 13 residues. V lost 3 bases to trimming and J lost 3 bases, with 12 bases between them. In germline, CDR1 is DFQATT, CDR2 SNEGSKA (reference sequence). The clonotype was recovered from a young woman with COVID-19, enrolled during active disease. This sequence joins TRBV20-1 and TRBJ2-7; D possibly corresponds to TRBD1 (5 bases). The specimen sequenced was peripheral blood. The CDR3 reads CSASKGRGYEQYF. CDR3 bases: TGCAGTGCTAGTAAAGGAAGGGGCTACGAGCAGTACTTC.